The source of this T cell receptor beta chain is a study of STAT5B mutations in CD4+ large granular lymphocyte leukemia. Study-level points and caveats: Patient CD4-sorted repertoires looked more clonal than healthy CD4+ repertoires, even without putative leukemic clones. Top patient clones used TRBV06 genes more often: 8/27 versus 2/35 in controls. Main leukemic clonotypes were patient-specific, but around 25% appeared at low frequency elsewhere.

In the case of this clone: The antigen is not known.

Trimming left V 4 bases short and J 7 bases short, with 7 bases between. The CDR3 runs 11 residues. Looked up from germline, CDR1 is SEHNR and CDR2 is FQNEAQ (reference sequence). Source study methods: Lowest detectable productive clonotype frequency was 2.59 x 10-5. Sequencing was performed with immunoSEQ multiplex PCR; in TCRdb, only in-frame clones are kept and a portion is missing. Clone size and the V and J calls come from that table; the DNA yielded D and trimming. The repertoire holds over 45,000 clones, with roughly three quarters as singletons. Sequencing used CD4+ T cells from blood buffy coats. The source of this sequence is a human donor in good health. The chain combines TRBV7-9 with TRBJ1-2; D ambiguous. The CDR3 bases are TGTGCCAGCAGCTCATCCTCTGGCTACACCTTC. Translating gives CASSSSSGYTF.